Here is one T cell receptor beta chain with its context. This receptor's antigen is unknown. No per-base quality is available; no much larger clone lies one base away. Libraries were prepared through the immunoSEQ multiplex PCR assay. For the multiplex PCR, a mixture combining 60 forward primers for TCR Vbeta segments and 13 reverse primers for TCR Jbeta segments was used. Amplification of the CDR3 region of rearranged TCR beta genes was performed with a multiplex PCR assay on genomic DNA. The Illumina HiSeq System was used to sequence the amplified TCR beta libraries as 87-base-pair reads. The authors' analysis ran thus. Across the roughly 700 repertoires, a later analysis counted roughly 84 million unique TCR beta chains, some 11 million of which were shared by at least two donors. Raw reads were error-corrected and collapsed into unique sequences by a nearest-neighbor algorithm in which closely related sequences were merged to remove PCR and sequencing errors. V, D and J gene segments were assigned by aligning CDR3 sequences to IMGT reference sequences. For a sequence to be retained, a match of at least six nucleotides to both a V gene segment and a J gene segment was required. A rearrangement was called productive if the CDR3 had no stop codons and remained in frame with V and J, and every other rearrangement was called non-productive. Following IMGT convention, CDR3 was defined as the stretch from the second conserved V-encoded cysteine to the conserved J-encoded phenylalanine. Sequences without an unambiguous match to a single V gene segment were excluded from the earlier analysis of about 600 of the donors. In an earlier analysis of some 590 of the donors, V segments were called functional above 56.7% productive rearrangements and were called segregating when the between-donor standard deviation exceeded 5%. A statistical classification framework was developed to diagnose cytomegalovirus status using the catalog of TCR beta chain sequences. In a later analysis, TCR nucleotide sequences were compared against IMGT/GENE-DB human TR gene sequences so that V and J genes could be assigned. Using the TCRdist pipeline, a later analysis assigned CDR3 sequences along with most-parsimonious VDJ recombination scenarios. A later analysis defined each TCR beta chain by its CDR3 amino acid sequence plus V-gene family, and excluded reads lacking a unique V-gene family. A later analysis removed nearly 600 highly shared, low-generation-probability nucleotide sequences to deal with suspected cross-contamination and a sequencing artifact. A later analysis calculated a clonal expansion index for each public chain from normalized within-repertoire ranks of inferred template counts. Generation probabilities in a later analysis came from a VDJ recombination model fitted to out-of-frame rearrangements, and those results were checked against IGoR. In a later analysis, TCR-TCR, TCR-HLA and TCR-CMV co-occurrence was scored with hypergeometric tests, and a repertoire-size bias correction was applied to TCR pairs. In a later analysis, false discovery rates were estimated by permuting HLA or CMV assignments 20 times. A later analysis grouped co-occurring TCRs with DBSCAN, adding TCRdist sequence similarity when clustering within HLA-allele-positive subsets. Co-occurrence clustering excluded repertoires with fewer than 30,000 or more than 120,000 public chains, plus five with anomalous nucleotide sharing. The table was pulled from immuneACCESS by TCRdb, which kept in-frame rearrangements only. Such tables lose some clones; where checked, under half of the loss comes from unresolved V genes, and the rest has no known cause. The DNA gave D and trimming, while V, J and clone size come from that table. Present in this sample are some 150,000 clones, roughly four fifths of which were seen just once. The biggest ten clones account for roughly 3.2% of the sample.

The cohort was made up of approximately 700 healthy bone marrow donors. All cohort members were sampled while nominally healthy, although unrecorded immune exposures were likely present. The donor was CMV seropositive and was included in the group of 290 or so seropositive cohort members. A peripheral blood sample was provided by each donor, and peripheral blood mononuclear cells were used for TCR beta sequencing. The Qiagen DNeasy Blood Extraction Kit was used to extract genomic DNA from the blood cell samples. The record originates from a study of cytomegalovirus exposure and HLA in healthy donors (dated by TCRdb to the late 2010s). Background for the entire study: In an earlier analysis of under 600 of the donors, under 300 Gb of sequence data and about 110 million unique TCR beta sequences from roughly 180 million T cells were reported. Around 330 gigabases of sequencing data and 75 million to 85 million unique TCR sequences made up an early release that covered under 750 HLA-typed donors. Of the approximately 400 genotyped donors, about 84% fell in the genetic ancestry cluster associated with self-reported Caucasian donors. The aim of the study was to test whether cataloging public T cell receptors could identify signatures of past pathogen exposure. The study used immunosequencing to profile the T cell repertoires of approximately 690 subjects and linked those repertoires to cytomegalovirus serostatus. Along with the roughly 700-subject first cohort, a separate validation cohort of over a hundred different subjects was used. High-throughput TCR immunosequencing, statistical association of individual TCRs with disease status, and machine learning were combined to predict cytomegalovirus infection status. To study patterns of TCR occurrence, a later analysis re-analyzed previously published TCR beta repertoires from around 670 donors and added high-resolution HLA genotyping. Rather than drawing on any new phenotypic data, the later analysis identified candidate immune exposures from TCR beta sequences and the way those sequences occurred across donors. In an earlier analysis of a few hundred of the donors, high-throughput TCR beta sequencing was used to judge whether each TCR beta V gene segment behaved as functional or pseudogenic. Donor age, sex, ethnicity and CMV serostatus were compiled alongside the repertoire data. A later genetic analysis used genome-wide SNP genotypes for about 60% of the 666 donors, treating that subset as a discovery cohort. All discovery cohort repertoires had been generated using a single sequencing platform. Class I and class II HLA loci were covered by the typing at four-digit resolution. The number of typed donors differed by locus: roughly 620-640 for A, B, C, DRB1 and DQB1; 500 to 550 for DQA1; some 590 for DPA1; and 450 to 480 for DPB1. Roughly 5 DR-DQ haplotypes were handled as single units for association and clustering because linkage in the cohort was strong. Among 300 to 500 genotyped donors of the cohort, an average of roughly 230,000 unique TCR beta nucleotide sequences was sequenced per donor, of which 15% to 20% were non-productive. Broad study findings and their caveats: In a later analysis, 16,951 TCR beta sequences were associated with specific HLA alleles at a false discovery rate of 0.05. Strong co-occurrence of HLA alleles, especially DR and DQ, made assigning TCR associations to individual alleles difficult. The authors suggested that the approach could potentially be generalized to other disease states and immunological phenotypes. Because HLA typing was missing for some donors at each locus, association tests included only the typed subset. Because counts were too low, seventeen rarely observed V segments, including chromosome 9 orphons, were left out of the earlier analysis of 500 to 750 of the donors. While some public TCRs were present in many individuals, most TCR sequences turned up only very rarely across donors. Some IMGT-functional V segments, including TRBV6-2 and TRBV6-3, could not be distinguished by the 87-base-pair reads and were therefore excluded. In a later analysis, TCR association rates were found to vary across HLA loci, with the most associated TCRs seen for DRB1 alleles and the fewest for HLA-C alleles. An association between a missense DCLRE1C variant and V-gene and J-gene trimming of TCR beta chains was found in a later genetic analysis and replicated in an independent cohort. A further reported finding was that TCR beta sequences accurately predicted the HLA-A and HLA-B alleles for most subjects in the first cohort. CMV serostatus was the only immune exposure information available for the cohort. Correlated functional status among segregating V segments might be attributable to linkage disequilibrium, but an unknown experimental factor could not be ruled out. The study gave a list of over 150 TCR beta chains associated with cytomegalovirus. According to a later analysis, most CMV-associated TCR beta chains appeared to be HLA-restricted, and the HLA associations seemed to be driven largely by CMV exposure. In both the original and validation cohorts, the classifier was reported to diagnose cytomegalovirus status with high specificity and sensitivity. In a later analysis, several top co-occurrence clusters were reported to appear linked to parvovirus B19, influenza, CMV and Epstein-Barr virus. In an earlier analysis of more than 450 of the donors, most TCR beta V segments were observed in productive rearrangements about 87% or about 30% of the time, broadly matching IMGT annotations. The presence/absence analyses assumed that sequencing depth was roughly uniform across donors, and that assumption may not be true. Only TCR beta chains were sequenced in this cohort, and the absence of alpha or paired-chain data limited detectable features. Compared with the roughly 710-donor mean, donors in an Asian-associated ancestry cluster had fewer N-insertions in productive TCRs, according to a later genetic analysis. Compared with equally common non-associated chains, HLA-associated TCR beta chains in a later analysis were more clonally expanded and had lower generation probabilities. A cluster of highly shared sequence variants was judged likely to be a technical artifact of the sequencing pipeline. A few of the identified cytomegalovirus-associated TCR beta chains were confirmed in vitro to be specific for cytomegalovirus antigens.

The CDR3 covers 14 residues, taking in both the cysteine and the phenylalanine. Only the CDR3 portion is preserved as DNA: 42 bases, with reading frame beginning at the first base. CDR1 and CDR2 are read off the germline V gene as MGHRA and YSYEKL. The chain couples TRBV4-1 to TRBJ2-5, and 9 bases in between align with TRBD1. The J call may be wrong; the DNA end is better matched by TRBJ2-7. The sample consisted of PBMCs. This receptor was taken from a man aged 18 to 30 in good health and CMV-seropositive. This receptor has the CDR3 CASSQRTGAYEQYF. The DNA is as follows: TGCGCCAGCAGCCAGCGGACAGGGGCGTACGAGCAGTACTTC.